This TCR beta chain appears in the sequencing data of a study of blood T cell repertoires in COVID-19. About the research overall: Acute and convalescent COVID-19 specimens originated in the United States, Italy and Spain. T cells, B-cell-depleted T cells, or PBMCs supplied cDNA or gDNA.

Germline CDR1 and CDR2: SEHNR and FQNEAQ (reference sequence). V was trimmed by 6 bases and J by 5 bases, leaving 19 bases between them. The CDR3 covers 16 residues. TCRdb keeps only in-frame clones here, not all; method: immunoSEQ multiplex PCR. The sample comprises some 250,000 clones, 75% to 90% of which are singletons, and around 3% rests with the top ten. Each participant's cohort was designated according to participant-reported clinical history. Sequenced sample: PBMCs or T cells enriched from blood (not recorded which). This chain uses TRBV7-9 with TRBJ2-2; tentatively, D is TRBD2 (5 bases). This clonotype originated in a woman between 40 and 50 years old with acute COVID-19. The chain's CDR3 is CASRSSRGAGTGELFF. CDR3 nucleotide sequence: TGTGCCAGCAGGTCTAGTCGGGGAGCAGGAACCGGGGAGCTGTTTTTT.